What follows is one T cell receptor (beta chain) and its context. The germline gives CDR1 MNHNY, CDR2 SVGAGI (reference sequence). This CDR3 is 14 amino acids long. Losses at the gene ends were 6 bases for V and 5 bases for J; bases not matched to a gene: 4. The table came from immunoSEQ multiplex PCR; TCRdb's copy has only in-frame clones and leaves some out. The table has roughly 70,000 clones, around 90% seen once. The data belong to a study of OX40 agonist ivuxolimab in advanced cancers. This sequence originates from an adult with an advanced solid tumor such as melanoma, head and neck, liver or kidney cancer. The chain links TRBV6-6 to TRBJ2-3; TRBD2 matches at 11 bases. Sequences were derived from CD4+ or CD8+ T cells sorted from blood, sampled in a trial of the OX40 agonist ivuxolimab. The CDR3 region has the DNA TGTGCCAGCAGCCGAGGACTAGCGGGAGATACGCAGTATTTT. It translates to CASSRGLAGDTQYF.